What follows are 30 T cell receptor beta chains derived from one specimen sequenced in a study of CD8 T cells in ankylosing spondylitis. In TCRdb, the 5' RACE reads were re-called with MiXCR into one record per CDR3 protein. The sample lists around 480,000 distinct CDR3 sequences, more than 15% seen once, with around 0.92% in the top ten. The study's findings and limits: Characteristic of ankylosing spondylitis blood, it appeared, was a TCR beta motif comprising several highly homologous variants.

No antigen has been assigned to these receptors. The sample taken for sequencing was blood, either unsorted or a sorted T cell fraction (not recorded which). The source is a male donor with ankylosing spondylitis.

The table lists this clonotype with a few counts. The chain couples TRBV5-1 to TRBJ2-6; TRBD1 matches 8 bases. Germline CDR1 and CDR2: SGHRS and YFSETQ. Trimming at V came to 4 bases and at J to 0 bases, leaving 6 bases not matched to a gene. There are 17 residues in the CDR3. The DNA for the CDR3 is TGCGCCAGCAGCAAACAGGGGGTCCGCTCTGGGGCCAACGTCCTGACTTTC. Its protein is CASSKQGVRSGANVLTF. The whole variable domain, filled in from reference TRBV5-1 and TRBJ2-6, reads KAGVTQTPRYLIKTRGQQVTLSCSPISGHRSVSWYQQTPGQGLQFLFEYFSETQRNKGNFPGRFSGRQFSNSRSEMNVSTLELGDSALYLCASSKQGVRSGANVLTFGAGSRLTVL.

The rearrangement uses TRBV15 and TRBJ2-7, with a tentative D call TRBD1 (6 bases). V lost 1 base and J 2 bases, leaving 9 bases between the germline ends. There are 14 residues in the CDR3. Germline CDR1 reads LNHNV; CDR2 reads YYDKDF (reference sequence). The CDR3 region has the DNA TGTGCCACCAGCAGAGGGGGACAAGCCTACGAGCAGTACTTC. The encoded protein is CATSRGGQAYEQYF.

V gene TRBV12-3 or TRBV12-4 combines with J gene TRBJ2-7; TRBD2 agrees at 8 bases. The CDR3 extends over 14 amino acids. After removal of 6 bases from V and 0 bases from J, the junction contained 4 bases not matched to a gene. The CDR3: CASSLAGLSYEQYF. The CDR3 region has the DNA TGTGCCAGCAGCCTAGCGGGCCTCTCCTACGAGCAGTACTTC.

This clonotype was detected many times. The chain combines TRBV6-1 with TRBJ1-4; 8 nucleotides agree with TRBD1. V shed 6 bases and J 5 bases; nucleotides not matched to a gene: 11. Germline CDR1 and CDR2: MNHNS and SASEGT. This CDR3 spans 16 amino acids. CDR3 sequence: CASSREFRGLNEKLFF. The CDR3 DNA reads TGTGCCAGCAGCCGAGAATTCAGGGGGCTGAATGAAAAACTGTTTTTT.

The V call is TRBV3-1, the J call TRBJ1-3, with D maybe TRBD1 (5 bases). The germline gives CDR1 LGHDT, CDR2 YNNKEL (reference sequence). CDR3 length: 15 residues. V shed 0 bases and J shed 2 bases, with 8 bases lying between them. CDR3 nucleotides: TGTGCCAGCAGCCAAGAGGGCAGGGCTGGAAACACCATATATTTT. This translates into CASSQEGRAGNTIYF.

The chain joins TRBV20-1 to TRBJ2-3; D remains unclear. Per the germline V gene, CDR1 is DFQATT and CDR2 is SNEGSKA (reference sequence). Trimming shortened V by 3 bases and J by 2 bases, and 6 bases separated the two germline ends. The CDR3 extends over 12 amino acids. CDR3 DNA sequence: TGCAGTGCTAGTTCCGCCACAGATACGCAGTATTTT. This sequence encodes CSASSATDTQYF.

This clonotype was detected only a few times. V is TRBV20-1 and J is TRBJ2-7; the match to TRBD2 covers 7 bases. J lost 2 bases, V lost 3 bases, and 4 bases had no gene match. The CDR3 is 13 amino acids. The germline V gene encodes CDR1 DFQATT and CDR2 SNEGSKA (reference sequence). As DNA, the CDR3 is TGCAGTGCTAGTGGTGGGGGGGCCTACGAGCAGTACTTC. Its translation is CSASGGGAYEQYF.

This clonotype was picked up a small number of times. The chain employs TRBV7-6 and TRBJ2-5; possibly TRBD1 for D (6 bases). Germline assignment: CDR1 SGHVS and CDR2 FNYEAQ. The V end was cut by 3 bases, the J end by 4 bases, with 15 bases between. The CDR3 loop spans 15 amino acids. CDR3 amino acids: CASSLVRGMAETQYF. The CDR3 nucleotides read TGTGCCAGCAGCTTGGTCAGGGGAATGGCAGAGACCCAGTACTTC.

This chain joins TRBV18 and TRBJ1-2, with D possibly being TRBD1 (5 bases). This CDR3 comprises 14 residues. Germline V gene sequence: CDR1 KGHSH, CDR2 LQKENI. Trimming removed 6 bases at V and 2 bases at J, with 13 bases between. The DNA of the CDR3 is TGTGCCAGCTCCCCCGGGCGGGGGAACTATGGCTACACCTTC. Its translation: CASSPGRGNYGYTF.

This clonotype was counted only a few times. The chain employs TRBV30 and TRBJ2-1; no firm D call. The CDR3 is made up of 13 amino acids. The V end lost 1 base, the J end lost 7 bases, and 11 bases lay between the germline ends. CDR1 and CDR2 from the germline V gene are GTSNPN and SVGIG (reference sequence). CDR3 region: CAWSATPSNEQFF. The CDR3 coding sequence is TGTGCCTGGAGTGCAACCCCAAGTAATGAGCAGTTCTTC.

The V and J genes are TRBV20-1 and TRBJ2-1; possible D gene TRBD2, 6 bases. CDR3 length: 13 residues. Germline lookup yields CDR1 DFQATT and CDR2 SNEGSKA (reference sequence). V gave up 4 bases and J gave up 2 bases, with 9 bases separating them. CDR3 region: CSANLATYNEQFF. CDR3 DNA: TGCAGTGCTAATCTAGCGACCTACAATGAGCAGTTCTTC.

V usage is TRBV6-1 and J usage is TRBJ1-1; 7 nucleotides line up with TRBD1. Germline-derived CDR1 and CDR2 are MNHNS and SASEGT. This CDR3 contains 14 residues. The V segment lost 7 bases and the J segment 5 bases; nucleotides outside the gene matches: 10. The CDR3 loop is CASKLGQEGTEAFF. The CDR3 bases are TGTGCCAGCAAACTAGGACAGGAAGGGACTGAAGCTTTCTTT.

The rearrangement links TRBV4-1 to TRBJ2-3, with D possibly being TRBD2 (5 bases). V lost 3 bases, J lost 2 bases, and 9 bases lay in between. Germline assignment: CDR1 MGHRA and CDR2 YSYEKL. The CDR3 runs 14 residues. CDR3 bases: TGCGCCAGCAGCCAGTCGGGAACCACAGATACGCAGTATTTT. Protein: CASSQSGTTDTQYF.

Only a few counts were recorded for this clonotype. V usage is TRBV6-2 or TRBV6-3 and J usage is TRBJ2-7; 15 nucleotides align to TRBD2. V shed 10 bases and J 2 bases; nucleotides not matched to a gene: 21. The CDR3 extends over 20 amino acids. The germline V gene has CDR1 MNHEY and CDR2 SVGEGT. The CDR3 bases are TGTGCCACCATGCCGTCGCCGGGACTAGCGGGAGGCCCAAGGACCTACGAGCAGTACTTC. Encoded protein: CATMPSPGLAGGPRTYEQYF.

V gene TRBV29-1 combines with J gene TRBJ2-1; 8 bases are shared with TRBD1. The CDR3 runs to 19 residues. J gave up 0 bases and V 0 bases, and 13 bases lay outside the gene matches. The germline CDR1 and CDR2 sequences are SQVTM and ANQGSEA. The DNA for the CDR3 is TGCAGCGTTGAAGACACGAAGACAGGGGACACACGCTCCTACAATGAGCAGTTCTTC. As protein: CSVEDTKTGDTRSYNEQFF.

The chain employs TRBV20-1 and TRBJ1-2, with 11 bases fitting TRBD1. Germline lookup yields CDR1 DFQATT and CDR2 SNEGSKA (reference sequence). With V trimmed by 6 bases and J by 4 bases, 1 base remained unmatched. This CDR3 has 12 residues. The CDR3 DNA is TGCAGTGCCGGGACAGGGGGCTATGGCTACACCTTC. Its translation is CSAGTGGYGYTF.

In this sample, this clonotype turned up a few times. This rearrangement joins TRBV20-1 to TRBJ1-5; D is undetermined. Germline V CDR1 and CDR2: DFQATT, SNEGSKA (reference sequence). The CDR3 has 13 amino acids. The V gene lost 3 bases and the J gene lost 2 bases, with 8 bases spanning the gap. CDR3 residues: CSARSQGNQPQHF. The DNA of the CDR3 is TGCAGTGCTAGGAGTCAGGGCAATCAGCCCCAGCATTTT.

This clonotype appeared a few times. V and J are TRBV12-3 or TRBV12-4 and TRBJ2-6; 9 bases align to TRBD1. The ends lost 5 bases at V and 0 bases at J; junction bases unmatched: 8. The CDR3 totals 18 residues. CDR3 sequence: CASSAGTGISSGANVLTF. CDR3 nucleotide sequence: TGTGCCAGCAGTGCCGGGACAGGGATCTCCTCTGGGGCCAACGTCCTGACTTTC.

The genes are TRBV3-1 and TRBJ1-3; D gene ambiguous. Trimming removed 6 bases from V and 0 bases from J, with 12 bases in between. CDR1 LGHDT and CDR2 YNNKEL come from the germline V gene (reference sequence). The CDR3 loop spans 15 amino acids. The CDR3: CASSNGLSSGNTIYF. The CDR3 DNA reads TGTGCCAGCAGTAATGGTCTCAGCTCTGGAAACACCATATATTTT.

This clonotype was picked up a small number of times. This chain joins TRBV11-2 and TRBJ1-5; 9 bases align to TRBD1. The CDR3 has 16 amino acids. The germline V gene has CDR1 SGHAT and CDR2 FQNNGV. V lost 1 base to trimming and J lost 6 bases; unmatched junction nucleotides: 7. The CDR3 spells CASSLGGTGRGQPQHF. The CDR3 DNA reads TGTGCCAGCAGCTTAGGCGGGACAGGGAGGGGTCAGCCCCAGCATTTT.

J is TRBJ1-1 and V is TRBV5-1; D is undetermined. V lost 2 bases to trimming and J lost 11 bases, with 16 bases between them. Germline V gives CDR1 SGHRS, CDR2 YFSETQ. There are 13 residues in the CDR3. The CDR3 DNA reads as TGCGCCAGCAGCTTCGGGAGTGACAACCGGGCTTTCTTT. Translation gives CASSFGSDNRAFF.

Many counts were recorded for this clonotype. The V gene is TRBV29-1, the J gene TRBJ1-5; D gene uncertain. This CDR3 is built from 13 residues. Germline V lookup: CDR1 SQVTM, CDR2 ANQGSEA. Trimming took 6 bases from V and 4 from J, leaving 13 bases between them. In DNA form, the CDR3 reads TGCAGCGTCTCAGGCGGAGGGAATCAGCCCCAGCATTTT. This codes for CSVSGGGNQPQHF.

This clonotype came up many times. The chain joins TRBV10-3 to TRBJ2-1; TRBD2 matches 9 bases. V shed 2 bases and J 2 bases; nucleotides not matched to a gene: 4. The CDR3 has 16 amino acids. CDR1 ENHRY and CDR2 SYGVKD come from the germline V gene. The CDR3 region has the DNA TGTGCCATCAGTGAGCTAGCGGGACCCCCCTACAATGAGCAGTTCTTC. Encoded protein: CAISELAGPPYNEQFF.

The rearrangement joins TRBV5-1 to TRBJ2-2, with TRBD2 as a possible D gene (6 bases). There are 12 residues in the CDR3. From germline, CDR1 is SGHRS and CDR2 YFSETQ. Trimming removed 6 bases at V and 6 bases at J, with 9 bases between. This CDR3 is CASNTGAGELFF. DNA for the CDR3: TGCGCCAGCAATACGGGAGCCGGGGAGCTGTTTTTT.

The chain is built from TRBV10-3 and TRBJ1-5; D may be TRBD1 (5 bases). Germline V gene lookup returns CDR1 ENHRY and CDR2 SYGVKD. The germline V and J ends were trimmed by 4 bases and 5 bases, with 12 bases remaining between them. CDR3 length: 14 residues. Written as DNA, the CDR3 is TGTGCCATCAGTGGAGAGGGCAGGGATCAGCCCCAGCATTTT. Its translation: CAISGEGRDQPQHF.

This clonotype was counted only a few times. The V gene is TRBV2, the J gene TRBJ1-5, with TRBD1 matching 7 bases. CDR1 SNHLY and CDR2 FYNNEI come from the germline V gene. This CDR3 spans 15 amino acids. The ends lost 6 bases at V and 4 bases at J; junction bases unmatched: 9. The CDR3 sequence: CASREQGLSNQPQHF. DNA for the CDR3: TGTGCCAGCAGGGAACAGGGGTTGAGTAATCAGCCCCAGCATTTT.

This clonotype was counted ten times or more. The chain combines TRBV5-1 with TRBJ2-1, with 9 bases that match TRBD2. In germline, CDR1 is SGHRS, CDR2 YFSETQ. Unmatched junction bases numbered 8, after V lost 1 base and J lost 9 bases. There are 15 residues in the CDR3. CDR3 in DNA: TGCGCCAGCAGCTTGCTTGCGGGGGGGCACATTGAGCAGTTCTTC. This sequence encodes CASSLLAGGHIEQFF.

V usage is TRBV3-1 and J usage is TRBJ2-2; D could derive from TRBD1 or TRBD2 (5 bases each). The CDR3 covers 16 residues. Per the germline V gene, CDR1 is LGHDT and CDR2 is YNNKEL (reference sequence). With 3 bases removed from V and 8 bases from J, the gap between germline ends came to 19 bases. The CDR3 spells CASSQERDDLRGELFF. DNA of the CDR3: TGTGCCAGCAGCCAGGAACGGGACGATCTCCGGGGGGAGCTGTTTTTT.

This sequence joins TRBV7-2 and TRBJ2-7, with D perhaps TRBD1 or TRBD2 (5 bases each). Per germline, CDR1 SGHTA and CDR2 FQGNSA. V lost 8 bases, J lost 3 bases, and 20 bases lay in between. The CDR3 runs 15 residues. For the CDR3, the DNA is TGTGCCAGCCGCCTGTTTAGCTCTGGGGGCTACGAGCAGTACTTC. Amino acid sequence: CASRLFSSGGYEQYF.

Only one count was recorded for this clonotype. The chain recombines TRBV28 with TRBJ2-5; weak D call: TRBD1 (6 bases). Trimming pared 5 bases from V and 1 base from J, leaving 14 bases between. The germline CDR1 and CDR2 sequences are MDHEN and SYDVKM. CDR3 size: 15 residues. CDR3 protein: CASSVAWTAQETQYF. DNA of the CDR3: TGTGCCAGCAGTGTTGCCTGGACAGCCCAAGAGACCCAGTACTTC.